This record covers a single T cell receptor (beta chain). Antigen: not known. This CDR3 spans 15 amino acids. Germline assignment: CDR1 SNHLY and CDR2 FYNNEI. V lost 6 bases, J lost 5 bases, and 10 bases stayed unmatched. These data belong to a study of T-cell reconstitution after alpha-beta-depleted transplantation in children. Overall study results and limits: Some patients owed their high day-60 TCRbeta diversity to surviving recipient T cells and thymic progenitors. Fresh T-cell production supplied most of the T-cell counts and diversity seen one year after transplant. Two months or so post-transplant, alpha-beta T cells reportedly derived from several hundred expanded graft clones.

Unique molecular identifiers were incorporated into the prepared TCRbeta library. TCRdb called the PCR reads again in MiXCR, with one record for every CDR3 protein. The top ten clones hold 28% of a sample with approximately 980,000 distinct CDR3 sequences, about 31% of them seen once. This chain connects TRBV2 to TRBJ1-5; 7 bases fit TRBD1. Sequenced here: PBMCs, mostly from graft donor cells, sampled 360 days after TCRalphabeta/CD19-depleted stem cell transplant. The receptor comes from a boy under three years old who had a stem cell transplant for SCID, so the T cells may come from the graft donor. CDR3 residues: CASSPRQGLDQPQHF. The DNA for the CDR3 is TGTGCCAGCAGCCCCCGACAGGGCCTGGATCAGCCCCAGCATTTT. Full variable domain (missing parts from reference TRBV2 and TRBJ1-5): EPEVTQTPSHQVTQMGQEVILRCVPISNHLYFYWYRQILGQKVEFLVSFYNNEISEKSEIFDDQFSVERPDGSNFTLKIRSTKLEDSAMYFCASSPRQGLDQPQHFGDGTRLSIL.